Listed here are 21 T cell receptor beta chains from one sample, sequenced in a study of blood T cells in healthy people across ages. Through a sample-barcoded 5' primer and a J-beta primer mix, a second PCR was run for roughly 7 to 12 cycles. TCRdb reprocessed the 5' RACE reads with MiXCR, giving one entry per CDR3 protein. The repertoire holds 750,000 or so distinct CDR3 sequences, with more than 20% as singletons. These records were also assigned to another study, of T cells of mothers and their children.

Sequenced: blood. These receptors all come from a boy between 10 and 17 years old in good health.

This clonotype was recorded a few times. The rearrangement links TRBV20-1 to TRBJ1-2, with TRBD1 matching over 10 bases. The CDR3 is 14 residues long. J was trimmed by 2 bases and V by 5 bases; bases with no gene match: 5. Germline V gives CDR1 DFQATT, CDR2 SNEGSKA (reference sequence). As DNA, the CDR3 is TGCAGTGCTCCGACAGGGGGCCTCAACTATGGCTACACCTTC. Its translation: CSAPTGGLNYGYTF.

The chain joins TRBV6-5 to TRBJ2-7; D gene uncertain. The CDR3 totals 14 residues. The germline V gene encodes CDR1 MNHEY and CDR2 SVGAGI. The V gene lost 0 bases and the J gene lost 3 bases, with 9 bases spanning the gap. In nucleotides, the CDR3 is TGTGCCAGCAGTTACTCCGGCTACCTCTACGAGCAGTACTTC. It specifies CASSYSGYLYEQYF.

V usage is TRBV10-3 and J usage is TRBJ2-5; no clear D gene. Trimming removed 5 bases from V and 0 bases from J, with 7 bases in between. This CDR3 is 13 amino acids long. Germline V lookup: CDR1 ENHRY, CDR2 SYGVKD. The CDR3 sequence is CAISTDYQETQYF. Here the CDR3 DNA reads TGTGCCATCAGTACCGACTACCAAGAGACCCAGTACTTC.

Written as DNA, the CDR3 is TGTGCCAGCAGCTCGGCTAGGACTTCGTTTTATGGCTACACCTTC. It encodes CASSSARTSFYGYTF. This sequence joins TRBV14 and TRBJ1-2, with D uncertain. CDR3 length equals 15 residues. In germline, CDR1 is SGHDN, CDR2 FVKESK. With 5 bases removed from V and 5 bases from J, the gap between germline ends came to 18 bases.

The chain links TRBV20-1 to TRBJ1-2, with no clear D. Trimming removed 6 bases at V and 7 bases at J, with 9 bases between. This CDR3 comprises 10 residues. Germline lookup yields CDR1 DFQATT and CDR2 SNEGSKA (reference sequence). The CDR3 loop is CSAPGSGYTF. CDR3 in DNA: TGCAGTGCCCCGGGGTCTGGCTACACCTTC.

The V and J genes are TRBV7-2 and TRBJ2-5; D not resolved. The J call may be wrong; the DNA end is better matched by TRBJ2-7. The CDR3 totals 16 residues. The V gene's germline CDR1 is SGHTA and CDR2 FQGNSA. CDR3 nucleotide sequence: TGTGCCAGCAGCTTAGCGCTGGGCGGTGCCGCTGGCGAGCAGTACTTC. Protein product: CASSLALGGAAGEQYF.

The chain recombines TRBV13 with TRBJ2-3; 10 nucleotides agree with TRBD2. CDR1 is PRHDT, CDR2 FYEKMQ, per germline (reference sequence). V gave up 2 bases and J gave up 2 bases; unmatched junction bases: 13. The CDR3 is made up of 19 amino acids. CDR3: CASSLYGRLAGAATDTQYF. CDR3 in DNA: TGTGCCAGCAGCTTATATGGTCGGCTAGCGGGGGCCGCCACAGATACGCAGTATTTT.

This chain connects TRBV7-9 to TRBJ2-5; no firm D call. With the DNA end fitting TRBJ2-7 better, the J assignment may be wrong. The CDR3 covers 12 residues. Germline CDR1 reads SEHNR; CDR2 reads FQNEAQ (reference sequence). The CDR3 loop reads CASSIEHYEQYF. The CDR3 nucleotides read TGTGCCAGCAGCATTGAGCACTACGAGCAGTACTTC.

This chain connects TRBV6-1 to TRBJ2-6, with 7 bases aligning to TRBD2. The CDR3 spans 14 residues. V shed 10 bases, J shed 2 bases, and the junction held 5 bases outside the gene matches. Looked up from germline, CDR1 is MNHNS and CDR2 is SASEGT. The CDR3, as DNA: TGTGCCATCTACCGGGGGGCTGGGGCCAACGTCCTGACTTTC. Amino acid sequence: CAIYRGAGANVLTF.

V usage is TRBV27 and J usage is TRBJ2-7, with D unclear. Germline-derived CDR1 and CDR2 are MNHEY and SMNVEV (reference sequence). This CDR3 is built from 14 residues. Deletions cut 3 bases from V and 5 bases from J, with 14 bases between. CDR3 nucleotides: TGTGCCAGCAGTTTTCTGGGGAATTCTGACGAGCAGTACTTC. It specifies CASSFLGNSDEQYF.

V is TRBV9 and J is TRBJ2-2; 8 bases map to TRBD2. Germline V CDR1 and CDR2: SGDLS, YYNGEE. V lost 2 bases, J lost 6 bases, and 6 bases stayed unmatched. CDR3 length: 15 residues. The CDR3 sequence: CASSVGAGESGELFF. CDR3 coding DNA: TGTGCCAGCAGCGTCGGAGCGGGAGAGTCCGGGGAGCTGTTTTTT.

A few counts support this clonotype. This chain uses TRBV20-1 with TRBJ2-5, with no clear D. The CDR3 spans 12 residues. V was shortened by 6 bases and J by 2 bases, with 10 bases between the two germline ends. Germline CDR1 is DFQATT and CDR2 is SNEGSKA (reference sequence). In DNA form, the CDR3 reads TGCAGTGCAAAGGGATGGCAAGAGACCCAGTACTTC. Translated, it gives CSAKGWQETQYF.

As regards this clonotype: Sequence at one end of the junction differs from germline and may be a read error. The chain carries TRBV11-2 and TRBJ2-6; a possible D gene is TRBD1 (5 bases). The CDR3 covers 16 residues. CDR1 is SGHAT, CDR2 FQNNGV, per germline. Here the CDR3 reads CASSVRLYSGANALTF. As DNA, the CDR3 is TGTGCCAGCAGCGTCAGACTCTACTCTGGGGCCAACGCCCTGACTTTC.

There are a few counts of this clonotype. The chain is built from TRBV24-1 and TRBJ2-1, with 9 bases that match TRBD1. The V gene's germline CDR1 is KGHDR and CDR2 SFDVKD. V shed 3 bases, J shed 0 bases, and the junction held 2 bases outside the gene matches. The CDR3 length is 16 residues. CDR3 nucleotides: TGTGCCACCAGTGATATGGGACAGGGCTCCTACAATGAGCAGTTCTTC. Translation gives CATSDMGQGSYNEQFF.

The chain links TRBV10-3 to TRBJ2-1; maybe TRBD2 (5 bases). The CDR3 loop spans 14 amino acids. Germline loops: CDR1 ENHRY, CDR2 SYGVKD. Between the trimmed V and J ends, which lost 7 bases and 6 bases, there was a span of 16 bases. CDR3 bases: TGTGCCATCACCGGACTCCCCTCCCGCAATGAGCAGTTCTTC. Protein: CAITGLPSRNEQFF.

At least ten counts were recorded for this clonotype. The CDR3 protein is CASGHSGANVLTF. The CDR3 nucleotides read TGTGCCAGCGGACACTCTGGGGCCAACGTCCTGACTTTC. The J gene is TRBJ2-6, the V gene TRBV25-1, with a weak D call TRBD1 (5 bases). V dropped 8 bases and J dropped 0 bases, with 5 bases sitting between them. Germline-derived CDR1 and CDR2 are MGHDK and SYGVNS. The CDR3 spans 13 residues.

This clonotype was counted between two and nine times. V is TRBV29-1 and J is TRBJ1-2, with 7 bases identical to TRBD1. Germline CDR1 reads SQVTM; CDR2 reads ANQGSEA. After removal of 6 bases from V and 1 base from J, the junction contained 8 bases not matched to a gene. This CDR3 has 14 residues. The DNA for the CDR3 is TGCAGCGTGGCCGGACAGGCATATAACTATGGCTACACCTTC. This encodes CSVAGQAYNYGYTF. Using reference TRBV29-1 and TRBJ1-2 for the parts outside the CDR3, the full variable domain is SAVISQKPSRDICQRGTSLTIQCQVDSQVTMMFWYRQQPGQSLTLIATANQGSEATYESGFVIDKFPISRPNLTFSTLTVSNMSPEDSSIYLCSVAGQAYNYGYTFGSGTRLTVV.

V usage is TRBV7-3 and J usage is TRBJ2-1; no reliable D call. The J call may not be correct, given that the DNA end is closer to TRBJ2-5. CDR1 and CDR2 from the germline V gene are SGHTA and FQGTGA. This CDR3 has 13 amino acids. As DNA, the CDR3 is TGTGCCAGCAGCTCATATAGTGGGGAGACCCAGTACTTC. As protein: CASSSYSGETQYF.

V gene TRBV7-2 combines with J gene TRBJ1-3; the D gene is possibly TRBD1 (5 bases). V was shortened by 5 bases and J by 2 bases, with 19 bases between the two germline ends. This CDR3 has 17 amino acids. Germline assignment: CDR1 SGHTA and CDR2 FQGNSA. CDR3: CASSLSTIGVTGNTIYF. As DNA, the CDR3 is TGTGCCAGCAGCCTCTCTACCATAGGGGTTACTGGAAACACCATATATTTT.

This clonotype was counted a few times. The chain is built from TRBV19 and TRBJ2-7, with 12 bases matching TRBD2. The length of the CDR3 is 15 residues. The V segment lost 5 bases and the J segment 2 bases; nucleotides outside the gene matches: 4. Germline CDR1 is LNHDA and CDR2 is SQIVND (reference sequence). CDR3 region: CASSGTSGRPYEQYF. DNA of the CDR3: TGTGCCAGTAGTGGCACTAGCGGGAGGCCCTACGAGCAGTACTTC.

The chain links TRBV12-3 or TRBV12-4 to TRBJ2-3; 8 bases are shared with TRBD2. After removal of 9 bases from V and 2 bases from J, the junction contained 16 bases not matched to a gene. The CDR3 runs 17 residues. The CDR3 is CASQGVAGPPHTDTQYF. In DNA form, the CDR3 reads TGTGCCAGTCAGGGAGTAGCGGGACCACCTCACACAGATACGCAGTATTTT.